The subject of this entry is one TCR beta chain. Its specificity is not known. Thawed PBMCs were FACS-sorted into unstimulated CD4+CD25+CD127- regulatory T cells, CD4+CD25- non-regulatory cells, CD4 and CD8 cells. The CDR3 is 15 residues long. Germline values: CDR1 SGHDN, CDR2 FVKESK. The V gene end was trimmed by 1 base and the J gene end by 3 bases; junction bases not matched to a gene: 4. These data belong to a study of Tregs in tolerant kidney transplant recipients. Findings of the study overall: The most relevant donor-specific Treg TCRbeta repertoire apparently came from expansion with activated donor B cells. Few patients were studied, so findings need validation in larger groups.

The protocol was immunoSEQ multiplex PCR, while the TCRdb copy is restricted to in-frame clones and leaves out a portion. This sample has approximately 99,000 clones, with 90% found just once. The starting material was CD4+ T cells from blood, obtained before the transplant. This chain connects TRBV14 to TRBJ2-7; 9 bases are shared with TRBD1. The sequence was collected from a human donor who received a combined kidney and bone marrow transplant. CDR3 sequence (DNA): TGTGCCAGCAGCCAAGCCGGGACAGGGCGCTACGAGCAGTACTTC. Its protein product is CASSQAGTGRYEQYF.